This entry lists 30 T cell receptor beta chains sequenced from one sample in a study of brain metastases from non-small cell lung cancer (dated by TCRdb to between 2018 and 2021). The library was built by means of the immunoSEQ multiplex PCR assay. This immuneACCESS table, as held by TCRdb, lists in-frame sequences with V and J called but not all clones. Of the missing ones, under half trace to an unresolved V gene in checked studies; the others have no known cause. This sample has some 2,000 clones in its table, and 88% of those were observed once. The ten largest make up under 5% of the sample. Material for sequencing was primary lung tumor tissue. Reading the label with the study, this specimen's cell subset or site is: primary lung tumor paired with brain metastasis. The receptors derive from a donor aged 40 or older with non-small cell lung cancer.

This clone appeared once. The chain combines TRBV28 with TRBJ2-5; 10 bases are a match to TRBD2. Germline-derived CDR1 and CDR2 are MDHEN and SYDVKM. The CDR3 is 15 amino acids. V lost 6 bases, J lost 3 bases, and 7 bases stayed unmatched. The CDR3 DNA sequence: TGTGCCAGCAGCCCAATAGCGGGGGGCAAAGAGACCCAGTACTTC. This gives the protein CASSPIAGGKETQYF.

The chain is built from TRBV2 and TRBJ1-2; the D is unclear. Trimming removed 8 bases from V and 4 bases from J, with 11 bases in between. There are 12 residues in the CDR3. Germline CDR1 SNHLY, CDR2 FYNNEI. The CDR3 region is CASSTDGYGYTF. DNA for the CDR3: TGTGCCAGCTCTACGGACGGCTATGGCTACACCTTC.

As concerns this clone: The junction shows a germline mismatch at one end, possibly a read error. V usage is TRBV29-1 and J usage is TRBJ1-1; maybe TRBD1 (5 bases). The length of the CDR3 is 13 residues. Germline values: CDR1 SQVTM, CDR2 ANQGSEA. The CDR3 protein is CSVEGFADTKAFF. In DNA, the CDR3 is TGCAGCGTTGAGGGGTTCGCGGACACTAAAGCTTTCTTT. The complete variable domain, with remaining parts taken from reference TRBV29-1 and TRBJ1-1, reads SAVISQKPSRDICQRGTSLTIQCQVDSQVTMMFWYRQQPGQSLTLIATANQGSEATYESGFVIDKFPISRPNLTFSTLTVSNMSPEDSSIYLCSVEGFADTKAFFGQGTRLTVV.

In DNA, the CDR3 is TGTGCCAGCAGCTTCCATATAAAAGTGAACACTGAAGCTTTCTTT. It codes for CASSFHIKVNTEAFF. The rearrangement links TRBV7-2 to TRBJ1-1, with D hard to call. There are 15 residues in the CDR3. CDR1 and CDR2 from the germline V gene are SGHTA and FQGNSA. The V and J ends lost 3 bases and 0 bases respectively, with 11 bases between them.

This clone was detected a few times. The CDR3 coding sequence is TGTGCCAGCAGTCCCCGCCCCATGGGCAATCAGCCCCAGCATTTT. Protein sequence: CASSPRPMGNQPQHF. This sequence joins TRBV27 and TRBJ1-5, with no clear D. Germline CDR1 reads MNHEY; CDR2 reads SMNVEV (reference sequence). The CDR3 consists of 15 residues. Trimming left V 5 bases short and J 2 bases short, with 13 bases between.

This chain joins TRBV4-1 and TRBJ2-3, with D perhaps matching TRBD2 (6 bases). The CDR3 sequence is 17 residues long. V lost 0 bases, J lost 5 bases, and 18 bases lay in between. CDR1 MGHRA and CDR2 YSYEKL come from the germline V gene. For the CDR3, the DNA is TGCGCCAGCAGCCAAGATCTGAGGGACTGGGCAGGAGATACGCAGTATTTT. The encoded protein is CASSQDLRDWAGDTQYF.

This chain links TRBV27 with TRBJ2-7; 7 bases align to TRBD1. V shed 3 bases, J shed 5 bases, and the junction held 16 bases outside the gene matches. Germline V gene sequence: CDR1 MNHEY, CDR2 SMNVEV (reference sequence). This CDR3 region has 17 residues. DNA of the CDR3: TGTGCCAGCAGTTTTCTCCCCACAGGGGATGGACTTGACGAGCAGTACTTC. Translated, it gives CASSFLPTGDGLDEQYF.

This clone has just one count. The CDR3 nucleotides are TGTGCCAGTAGTAGGGCCGGGGTCGGCGAGACCCAGTACTTC. Translating gives CASSRAGVGETQYF. The genes are TRBV19 and TRBJ2-5, with TRBD2 as a possible D gene (5 bases). This CDR3 has 14 amino acids. Deletions cut 4 bases from V and 5 bases from J, with 14 bases between. Germline lookup yields CDR1 LNHDA and CDR2 SQIVND (reference sequence).

This clone has more than one count but fewer than ten. V usage is TRBV6-5 and J usage is TRBJ1-1; D uncertain. V was cut by 8 bases and J by 0 bases, with 7 bases left in between. CDR3 length equals 12 residues. Germline lookup yields CDR1 MNHEY and CDR2 SVGAGI. CDR3 coding DNA: TGTGCCAGCCGTATCATGAACACTGAAGCTTTCTTT. Residues: CASRIMNTEAFF.

The V and J genes are TRBV4-3 and TRBJ2-1; no firm D call. Trimming shortened V by 0 bases and J by 8 bases, and 17 bases separated the two germline ends. Germline CDR1 and CDR2: LGHNA and YSLEER. The CDR3 runs 16 residues. The CDR3: CASSQDGLGPSHEQFF. DNA for the CDR3: TGCGCCAGCAGCCAAGACGGGCTAGGGCCTTCCCATGAGCAGTTCTTC.

The chain employs TRBV14 and TRBJ2-7; D might be TRBD1 (5 bases). V lost 4 bases, J lost 4 bases, and 20 bases lay in between. Germline lookup yields CDR1 SGHDN and CDR2 FVKESK. CDR3 length: 16 residues. This CDR3 reads CASSRTVGVLGYEQYF. CDR3 in DNA: TGTGCCAGCAGCCGGACGGTAGGGGTTCTGGGTTACGAGCAGTACTTC.

The chain combines TRBV4-1 with TRBJ1-1, with TRBD1 identical over 7 bases. Germline trimming cut 4 bases from V and 2 bases from J; bases unmatched to any gene: 4. Germline V gene sequence: CDR1 MGHRA, CDR2 YSYEKL. CDR3 length: 14 amino acids. The CDR3 DNA is TGCGCCAGCAGCCCCAGGGGGGGCAACACTGAAGCTTTCTTT. Translating gives CASSPRGGNTEAFF.

The rearrangement joins TRBV14 to TRBJ1-1, with 11 bases matching TRBD1. The CDR3 has 16 amino acids. Germline V gene lookup returns CDR1 SGHDN and CDR2 FVKESK. Trimming removed 1 base from V and 3 bases from J; junction bases left unmatched: 4. CDR3 in DNA: TGTGCCAGCAGCCAAGCGAGGACAGGGGGCGACACTGAAGCTTTCTTT. This gives the protein CASSQARTGGDTEAFF.

This chain joins TRBV5-1 and TRBJ1-4; unclear D gene. Trimming pared 0 bases from V and 8 bases from J, leaving 23 bases between. Germline loops: CDR1 SGHRS, CDR2 YFSETQ. The CDR3 covers 18 residues. CDR3 sequence reads: CASSLGLGGGGTGEKLFF. CDR3 sequence (DNA): TGCGCCAGCAGCTTGGGGCTGGGCGGAGGTGGAACGGGGGAAAAACTGTTTTTT.

This clone was counted once. The junction differs from germline at one of its ends, possibly a read error. This sequence joins TRBV2 and TRBJ2-1; 11 bases agree with TRBD2. This CDR3 has 14 residues. Germline assignment: CDR1 SNHLY and CDR2 FYNNEI. CDR3 sequence: CASSATSGSVEQFF. The CDR3 nucleotides are TGTGCCAGTAGTGCTACTAGCGGGAGCGTTGAGCAGTTCTTC.

J is TRBJ2-1 and V is TRBV24-1; 8 nucleotides align to TRBD2. The CDR3 spans 17 residues. The V gene end was trimmed by 4 bases and the J gene end by 2 bases; junction bases not matched to a gene: 9. From germline, CDR1 is KGHDR and CDR2 SFDVKD. CDR3 DNA sequence: TGTGCCACCAGTGACGCCGGGACTAGAGGGGCCTACAATGAGCAGTTCTTC. Protein product: CATSDAGTRGAYNEQFF.

The rearrangement uses TRBV24-1 and TRBJ1-2, with 9 nucleotides matching TRBD1. After removal of 3 bases from V and 6 bases from J, the junction contained 13 bases not matched to a gene. The CDR3 extends over 17 amino acids. Germline assignment: CDR1 KGHDR and CDR2 SFDVKD. In DNA, the CDR3 is TGTGCCACCAGTGATAGCCGCGCACAGGGGGCGATTAATGGCTACACCTTC. Its translation is CATSDSRAQGAINGYTF.

V is TRBV29-1 and J is TRBJ2-3; 8 bases are a match to TRBD2. CDR1 and CDR2 from the germline V gene are SQVTM and ANQGSEA. The CDR3 totals 14 residues. V lost 5 bases, J lost 2 bases, and 6 bases stayed unmatched. In DNA, the CDR3 is TGCAGCGTTCGGGCGGGAGGACCCACAGATACGCAGTATTTT. It encodes CSVRAGGPTDTQYF.

The V call is TRBV6-5, the J call TRBJ2-7; D gene ambiguous. The V end lost 0 bases, the J end lost 6 bases, and 3 bases lay between the germline ends. The V gene's germline CDR1 is MNHEY and CDR2 SVGAGI. The CDR3 has 11 amino acids. CDR3 DNA: TGTGCCAGCAGTTACTCAGGCGAGCAGTACTTC. Translation: CASSYSGEQYF.

V usage is TRBV20-1 and J usage is TRBJ2-5; TRBD1 might be the D (5 bases). V lost 1 base and J 8 bases, leaving 8 bases between the germline ends. CDR3 length equals 11 residues. Germline assignment: CDR1 DFQATT and CDR2 SNEGSKA (reference sequence). The CDR3 loop is CSARAQGTQYF. The DNA for the CDR3 is TGCAGTGCTAGAGCCCAGGGTACCCAGTACTTC.

The gene calls are TRBV28 and TRBJ2-1; TRBD2 aligns across 12 bases. This CDR3 spans 16 amino acids. The germline gives CDR1 MDHEN, CDR2 SYDVKM. V shed 5 bases and J 4 bases; nucleotides not matched to a gene: 6. The CDR3 bases are TGTGCCAGCAGTCCGGCCCTAGCGGGGGGGTACAATGAGCAGTTCTTC. This codes for CASSPALAGGYNEQFF. Full variable domain (outside the CDR3, taken from reference TRBV28 and TRBJ2-1): DVKVTQSSRYLVKRTGEKVFLECVQDMDHENMFWYRQDPGLGLRLIYFSYDVKMKEKGDIPEGYSVSREKKERFSLILESASTNQTSMYLCASSPALAGGYNEQFFGPGTRLTVL.

This clone turned up a few times. This chain joins TRBV7-9 and TRBJ2-1; D may be TRBD2 (6 bases). The V gene's germline CDR1 is SEHNR and CDR2 FQNEAQ (reference sequence). Trimming removed 4 bases at V and 3 bases at J, with 16 bases between. CDR3 size: 16 residues. The CDR3 reads CASSSRDGRGYNEQFF. The CDR3 DNA follows: TGTGCCAGCAGCTCACGGGACGGGCGGGGCTACAATGAGCAGTTCTTC.

With respect to this clone: One junction end does not reproduce the germline sequence, and a read error may be involved. Within the sample, other DNA sequences also encode this same CDR3. This chain joins TRBV6-5 and TRBJ2-7; perhaps TRBD2 as D (6 bases). This CDR3 is 14 amino acids long. Germline CDR1 is MNHEY and CDR2 is SVGAGI. The CDR3 coding sequence is TGTGCCAGCAGGGAGGGACTTCGACGCTACGAGCAGTATTTC. It codes for CASREGLRRYEQYF.

This clone was observed once. CDR3 nucleotides: TGTGCCAGTAGTTCGAACAGGGCCGGGGAGGATACGCAGTATTTT. Its translation: CASSSNRAGEDTQYF. The chain employs TRBV19 and TRBJ2-3; D may be TRBD1 (6 bases). The CDR3 loop spans 15 amino acids. Trimming took 5 bases from V and 6 from J, leaving 18 bases between them. Looked up from germline, CDR1 is LNHDA and CDR2 is SQIVND (reference sequence).

Comment on this clone: The same CDR3 can be traced to other DNA sequences in this sample. The chain combines TRBV28 with TRBJ2-1; either TRBD1 or TRBD2 may fit D (6 bases each). Germline values: CDR1 MDHEN, CDR2 SYDVKM. V shed 2 bases and J shed 7 bases, with 12 bases lying between them. CDR3 length: 14 residues. The CDR3 bases are TGTGCCAGCAGTTTAGGGGGGCTATATAATGAGCAGTTCTTC. Translated: CASSLGGLYNEQFF.

The chain combines TRBV28 with TRBJ1-4, with a possible D match to TRBD1 (6 bases). The germline V and J ends were trimmed by 0 bases and 4 bases, with 12 bases remaining between them. The V gene's germline CDR1 is MDHEN and CDR2 SYDVKM. The CDR3 is 16 residues long. The CDR3 is CASSLWGASNNEKLFF. In DNA, the CDR3 is TGTGCCAGCAGTTTATGGGGGGCATCTAATAATGAAAAACTGTTTTTT.

The V call is TRBV12-3 or TRBV12-4, the J call TRBJ1-2; no reliable D call. V dropped 4 bases and J dropped 8 bases, with 14 bases sitting between them. The CDR3 is made up of 13 amino acids. The CDR3 spells CASSSDLLYGYTF. The CDR3 DNA sequence: TGTGCCAGCAGTTCCGACCTACTATACGGCTACACCTTC.

This rearrangement joins TRBV5-1 to TRBJ2-5; 7 bases are shared with TRBD1. The CDR3 contains 14 residues. V lost 3 bases, J lost 5 bases, and 7 bases stayed unmatched. Germline assignment: CDR1 SGHRS and CDR2 YFSETQ. As DNA, the CDR3 is TGCGCCAGCAGCTGGCTACAGGGACAGGAGACCCAGTACTTC. Residues: CASSWLQGQETQYF.

The chain uses TRBV4-2 and TRBJ2-3; 16 bases are shared with TRBD2. Per the germline V gene, CDR1 is LGHNA and CDR2 is YNFKEQ. With 4 bases clipped from V and 8 bases from J, the junction kept 9 bases outside the gene matches. The CDR3 is 17 residues long. The CDR3 DNA follows: TGTGCCAGCAGCCGAACCGGGGGACTAGCGGGAGGGTTTACGCAGTATTTT. Amino acids: CASSRTGGLAGGFTQYF.

The chain employs TRBV4-1 and TRBJ1-1; tentative D call: TRBD1 (6 bases). The CDR3 covers 17 residues. The V gene lost 0 bases and the J gene lost 5 bases, with 19 bases spanning the gap. Per the germline V gene, CDR1 is MGHRA and CDR2 is YSYEKL. The CDR3 protein is CASSQDAPGGQGTEAFF. In nucleotides, the CDR3 is TGCGCCAGCAGCCAAGACGCCCCGGGGGGCCAGGGAACTGAAGCTTTCTTT.